This T cell receptor (beta chain) comes out of a study of cytomegalovirus exposure and HLA in healthy donors. Study conclusions and caveats: According to the study, roughly 160 TCR beta chains were cytomegalovirus-associated. Later analysis placed DRB1 highest and HLA-C lowest in TCR association rates, which differed by HLA locus.

Both 60 Vbeta primers and 13 Jbeta primers went into the PCR. Clones were sequenced by immunoSEQ multiplex PCR, and TCRdb holds only the in-frame ones, with some missing. The sample holds 150,000 to 200,000 clones, 84% seen once. V lost 1 base and J lost 5; bases outside the gene matches: 11. Germline CDR1 SQVTM, CDR2 ANQGSEA. This CDR3 has 17 amino acids. The study sampled nominally healthy donors, though unrecorded immune exposures were likely. About this clone itself: What it binds is not known.

The sequence was obtained from a woman aged 45 to 65 in good health and CMV-seropositive. Sequenced input: PBMCs. This chain uses TRBV29-1 with TRBJ2-5; 12 nucleotides line up with TRBD2. The CDR3 reads CSVEGLRLAGVGETQYF. The DNA for the CDR3 is TGCAGCGTTGAAGGACTTAGACTAGCGGGGGTGGGGGAGACCCAGTACTTC.